This TCR beta chain was recorded in a study of cytomegalovirus exposure and HLA in healthy donors. Study context: Prior work identified 95 million to 120 million unique TCR beta sequences in about 179 million T cells.

Overall study findings and caveats: Per published accounts, TCR beta sequences correctly predicted the HLA-A and HLA-B alleles of most subjects.

Unrecorded immune exposure was likely among donors, who were nominally healthy when sampled. Germline V gene data show CDR1 as MNHEY and CDR2 as SVGAGI. CDR3 length: 15 amino acids. Trimming pared 0 bases from V and 8 bases from J, leaving 13 bases between. This clone was observed a few times. The antigen is unknown. The PCR contained 60 Vbeta and 13 Jbeta primers. This table comes from immunoSEQ multiplex PCR, and its TCRdb copy is limited to in-frame clones, with some not included. The sample lists under 110,000 clones; roughly 71% were seen once. Sequencing was performed on PBMCs. The clonotype comes from a man in his fifties or sixties in good health and CMV-seronegative. J is TRBJ1-4 and V is TRBV6-5; D remains ambiguous. The CDR3 nucleotides read TGTGCCAGCAGTTACTCGAACGTGAGAGGCGAAAAACTGTTTTTT. Translation gives CASSYSNVRGEKLFF.